This T cell receptor beta chain was recovered during a study of early T cells in non-severe SARS-CoV-2 infection. Study-level background: Sequencing used unsorted whole-blood bulk RNA, so chains lack pairing. Study-wide results and caveats: VDJdb-based annotation leaned toward anti-spike CD8 responses and missed private and CD4 specificities.

Unique molecular identifier tags were affixed to discrete cDNA molecules. TCRdb reanalysed the 5' RACE reads using MiXCR and keeps one entry per CDR3 protein. The sample contains around 26,000 distinct CDR3 sequences, around 4.4% of which appear only once. This clonotype was counted ten times or more. The target antigen is unknown. The germline V gene encodes CDR1 DFQATT and CDR2 SNEGSKA (reference sequence). The CDR3 covers 15 residues. Trimming left V 0 bases short and J 1 base short, with 11 bases between. The clonotype was recovered from an adult who was a healthcare worker with PCR-confirmed SARS-CoV-2 infection or an uninfected control (not recorded which). This chain links TRBV20-1 with TRBJ2-3; D not resolved. The sample consisted of whole blood. The CDR3 region is CSARDRLRGTDTQYF. In nucleotides, the CDR3 is TGCAGTGCTAGAGACCGACTCCGAGGCACAGATACGCAGTATTTT.